Shown below are 9 T cell receptor beta chains from a single sample sequenced in a study of T cell responses to AZD1222 COVID-19 vaccine. Clones were sequenced by immunoSEQ multiplex PCR, and TCRdb holds only the in-frame ones, with some missing. Counted here are fewer than 200,000 clones, around 90% occurring once; the ten biggest clones make up roughly 4%. Source: peripheral blood, taken 28 days after the second dose of the MenACWY control vaccine. The source is an adult who received the MenACWY meningococcal vaccine as a control.

This clone was found once. The chain is built from TRBV7-2 and TRBJ1-4, with 9 bases aligning to TRBD1. This CDR3 is built from 13 residues. The ends lost 3 bases at V and 11 bases at J; junction bases unmatched: 4. Germline V gene sequence: CDR1 SGHTA, CDR2 FQGNSA. The CDR3 loop is CASSFGGQGKLFF. Written as DNA, the CDR3 is TGTGCCAGCAGCTTTGGGGGACAGGGTAAACTGTTTTTT.

On this clone: A junction end diverges from the germline sequence, so it may reflect a read error. This chain links TRBV30 with TRBJ2-7, with 10 bases lining up with TRBD2. Germline V gives CDR1 GTSNPN, CDR2 SVGIG (reference sequence). The CDR3 consists of 12 residues. CDR3 loop: CAWSVPPASGSF. CDR3 nucleotide sequence: TGTGCCTGGAGTGTACCCCCGGCTAGCGGGAGCTTC. Together with reference TRBV30 and TRBJ2-7, the CDR3 gives the full variable domain: SQTIHQWPATLVQPVGSPLSLECTVEGTSNPNLYWYRQAAGRGLQLLFYSVGIGQISSEVPQNLSASRPQDRQFILSSKKLLLSDSGFYLCAWSVPPASGSFGPGTRLTVT.

The J gene is TRBJ2-5, the V gene TRBV7-8; 9 nucleotides line up with TRBD2. The V gene end was trimmed by 1 base and the J gene end by 1 base; junction bases not matched to a gene: 4. Germline V gene data show CDR1 as SGHVS and CDR2 as FQNEAQ. The length of the CDR3 is 16 residues. In DNA, the CDR3 is TGTGCCAGCAGCTTAGTCGCTAGCGGGACCCAAGAGACCCAGTACTTC. Amino acids: CASSLVASGTQETQYF.

The chain recombines TRBV18 with TRBJ1-4, with a possible D match to TRBD1 (6 bases). This CDR3 is built from 16 residues. Per the germline V gene, CDR1 is KGHSH and CDR2 is LQKENI. V lost 2 bases, J lost 0 bases, and 10 bases lay in between. In nucleotides, the CDR3 is TGTGCCAGCTCACCAGTGGGGGCCGCAACTAATGAAAAACTGTTTTTT. Its translation: CASSPVGAATNEKLFF.

This chain joins TRBV19 and TRBJ1-5; no clear D gene. The CDR3 runs to 14 residues. Looked up from germline, CDR1 is LNHDA and CDR2 is SQIVND (reference sequence). V was trimmed by 6 bases and J by 8 bases, leaving 17 bases between them. Here the CDR3 DNA reads TGTGCCAGTAGCCCGCCTCAGGAACGCGAGCCCCAGCATTTT. Translating gives CASSPPQEREPQHF.

The chain combines TRBV5-1 with TRBJ2-3, with no clear D. CDR3 length equals 15 residues. V lost 4 bases, J lost 0 bases, and 12 bases lay in between. Germline CDR1 is SGHRS and CDR2 is YFSETQ. The CDR3 DNA reads TGCGCCAGCAGCAATGCGAGACACAGCACAGATACGCAGTATTTT. Amino acid sequence: CASSNARHSTDTQYF.

CDR3 coding DNA: TGTGCCAGCAGTTCCTGGACAGGGGCCAGCACAGATACGCAGTATTTT. Encoded protein: CASSSWTGASTDTQYF. The chain has TRBV27 and TRBJ2-3; 9 nucleotides line up with TRBD1. From germline, CDR1 is MNHEY and CDR2 SMNVEV (reference sequence). The V gene end was trimmed by 4 bases and the J gene end by 0 bases; junction bases not matched to a gene: 5. There are 16 residues in the CDR3.

The rearrangement uses TRBV4-1 and TRBJ1-2, with D perhaps matching TRBD1 (6 bases). The CDR3 has 15 amino acids. The germline V and J ends were trimmed by 0 bases and 7 bases, with 15 bases remaining between them. Germline V gene lookup returns CDR1 MGHRA and CDR2 YSYEKL. The CDR3 DNA follows: TGCGCCAGCAGCCAAGAGACAGGCCTCGGCGGTGGCTACACCTTC. Translating gives CASSQETGLGGGYTF.

V is TRBV7-9 and J is TRBJ1-3; D remains ambiguous. V was cut by 5 bases and J by 0 bases, with 11 bases left in between. CDR3 size: 15 residues. Germline CDR1 SEHNR, CDR2 FQNEAQ (reference sequence). The CDR3 region has the DNA TGTGCCAGCAGCCCCTCCCGTTACTCTGGAAACACCATATATTTT. Translating gives CASSPSRYSGNTIYF.